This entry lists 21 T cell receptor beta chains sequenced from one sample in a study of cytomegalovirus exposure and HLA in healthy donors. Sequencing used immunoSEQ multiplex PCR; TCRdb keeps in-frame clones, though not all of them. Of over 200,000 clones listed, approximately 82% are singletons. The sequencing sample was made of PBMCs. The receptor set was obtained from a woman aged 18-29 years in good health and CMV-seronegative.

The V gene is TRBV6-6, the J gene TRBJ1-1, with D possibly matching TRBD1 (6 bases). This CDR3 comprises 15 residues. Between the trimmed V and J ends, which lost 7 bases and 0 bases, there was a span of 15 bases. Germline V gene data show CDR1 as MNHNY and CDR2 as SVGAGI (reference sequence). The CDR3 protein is CASTIGGGVNTEAFF. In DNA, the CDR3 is TGTGCCAGCACCATCGGGGGGGGCGTGAACACTGAAGCTTTCTTT.

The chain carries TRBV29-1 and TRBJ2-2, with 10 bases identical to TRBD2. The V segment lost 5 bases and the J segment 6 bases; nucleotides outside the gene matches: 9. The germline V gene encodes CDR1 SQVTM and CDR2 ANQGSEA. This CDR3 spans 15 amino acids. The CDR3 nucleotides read TGCAGCGTTCGGAGCGGGAGGGCCGGATCCGGGGAGCTGTTTTTT. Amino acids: CSVRSGRAGSGELFF.

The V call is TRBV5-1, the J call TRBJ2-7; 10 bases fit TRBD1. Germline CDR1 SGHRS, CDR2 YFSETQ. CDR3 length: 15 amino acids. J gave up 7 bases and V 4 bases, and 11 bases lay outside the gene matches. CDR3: CASSPGQGGGLEQYF. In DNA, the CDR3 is TGCGCCAGCAGCCCTGGACAGGGGGGAGGGTTGGAGCAGTACTTC.

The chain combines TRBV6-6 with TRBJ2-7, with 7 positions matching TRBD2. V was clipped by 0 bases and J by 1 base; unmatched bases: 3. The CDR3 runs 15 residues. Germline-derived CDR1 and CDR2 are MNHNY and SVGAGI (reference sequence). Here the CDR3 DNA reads TGTGCCAGCAGTTACTCGGCTAGCGGTTCCTACGAGCAGTACTTC. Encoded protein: CASSYSASGSYEQYF.

Here the CDR3 reads CASSPSHDPTEAFF. The CDR3 DNA reads TGTGCCAGCTCACCTAGCCATGATCCCACTGAAGCTTTCTTT. V usage is TRBV18 and J usage is TRBJ1-1; D unclear. The germline gives CDR1 KGHSH, CDR2 LQKENI. V gave up 3 bases and J gave up 4 bases, with 12 bases separating them. The CDR3 extends over 14 amino acids.

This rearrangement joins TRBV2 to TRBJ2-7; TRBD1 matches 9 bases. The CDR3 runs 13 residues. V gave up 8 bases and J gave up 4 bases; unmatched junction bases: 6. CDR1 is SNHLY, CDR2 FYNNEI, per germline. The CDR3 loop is CASEGQGRYEQYF. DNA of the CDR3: TGTGCCAGCGAGGGACAGGGTAGGTACGAGCAGTACTTC.

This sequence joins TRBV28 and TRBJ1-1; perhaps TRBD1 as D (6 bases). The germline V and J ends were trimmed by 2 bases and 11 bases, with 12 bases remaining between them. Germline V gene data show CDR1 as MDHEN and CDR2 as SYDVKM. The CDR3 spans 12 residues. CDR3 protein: CASSLPSGAAFF. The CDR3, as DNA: TGTGCCAGCAGTTTACCCTCAGGGGCGGCTTTCTTT.

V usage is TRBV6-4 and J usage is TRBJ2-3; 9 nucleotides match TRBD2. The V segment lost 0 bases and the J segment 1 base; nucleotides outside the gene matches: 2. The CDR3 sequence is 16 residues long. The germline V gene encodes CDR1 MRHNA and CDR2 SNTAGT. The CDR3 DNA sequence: TGTGCCAGCAGTGACTCGGCTAGCGGGGGCACAGATACGCAGTATTTT. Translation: CASSDSASGGTDTQYF.

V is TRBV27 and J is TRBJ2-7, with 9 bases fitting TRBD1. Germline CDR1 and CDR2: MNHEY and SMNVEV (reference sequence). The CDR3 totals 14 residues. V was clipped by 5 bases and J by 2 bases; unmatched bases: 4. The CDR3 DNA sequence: TGTGCCAGCAGTCCCGGGACAGGGCCCTACGAGCAGTACTTC. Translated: CASSPGTGPYEQYF.

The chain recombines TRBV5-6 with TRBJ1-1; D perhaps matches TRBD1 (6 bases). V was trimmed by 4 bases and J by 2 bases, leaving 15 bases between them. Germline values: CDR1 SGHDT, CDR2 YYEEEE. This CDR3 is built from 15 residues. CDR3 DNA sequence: TGTGCCAGCAGCCCCGGGGGGGCCCTCAACACTGAAGCTTTCTTT. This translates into CASSPGGALNTEAFF.

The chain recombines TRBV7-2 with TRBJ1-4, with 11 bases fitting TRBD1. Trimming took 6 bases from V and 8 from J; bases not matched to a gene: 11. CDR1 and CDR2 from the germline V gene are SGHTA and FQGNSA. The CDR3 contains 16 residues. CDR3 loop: CASSPTRDRGGEKLFF. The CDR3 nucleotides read TGTGCCAGCAGTCCAACCCGGGACAGGGGGGGAGAAAAACTGTTTTTT.

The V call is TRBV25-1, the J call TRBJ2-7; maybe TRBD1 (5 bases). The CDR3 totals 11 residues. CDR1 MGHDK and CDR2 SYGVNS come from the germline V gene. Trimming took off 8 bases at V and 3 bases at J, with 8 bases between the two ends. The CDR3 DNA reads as TGTGCCAGCGGGGCAAGCTACGAGCAGTACTTC. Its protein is CASGASYEQYF.

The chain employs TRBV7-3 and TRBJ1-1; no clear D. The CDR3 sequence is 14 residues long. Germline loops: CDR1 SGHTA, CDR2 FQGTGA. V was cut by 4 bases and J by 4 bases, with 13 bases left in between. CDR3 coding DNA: TGTGCCAGCAGCTCCACGCGGGGTGCCACTGAAGCTTTCTTT. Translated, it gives CASSSTRGATEAFF.

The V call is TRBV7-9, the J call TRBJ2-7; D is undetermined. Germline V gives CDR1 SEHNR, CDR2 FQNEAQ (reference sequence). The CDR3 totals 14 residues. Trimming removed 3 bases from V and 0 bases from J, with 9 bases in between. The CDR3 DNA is TGTGCCAGCAGCTTTTTGGAGTCCTCCTACGAGCAGTACTTC. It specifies CASSFLESSYEQYF. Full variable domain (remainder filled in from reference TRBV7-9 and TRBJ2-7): DTGVSQNPRHKITKRGQNVTFRCDPISEHNRLYWYRQTLGQGPEFLTYFQNEAQLEKSRLLSDRFSAERPKGSFSTLEIQRTEQGDSAMYLCASSFLESSYEQYFGPGTRLTVT.

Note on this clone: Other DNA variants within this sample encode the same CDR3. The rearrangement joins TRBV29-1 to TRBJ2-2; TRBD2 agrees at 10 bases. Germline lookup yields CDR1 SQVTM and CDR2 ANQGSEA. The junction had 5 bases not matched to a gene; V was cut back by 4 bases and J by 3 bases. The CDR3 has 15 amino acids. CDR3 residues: CSVGRLAGDTGELFF. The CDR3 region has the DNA TGCAGCGTTGGGAGACTAGCGGGTGACACCGGGGAGCTGTTTTTT.

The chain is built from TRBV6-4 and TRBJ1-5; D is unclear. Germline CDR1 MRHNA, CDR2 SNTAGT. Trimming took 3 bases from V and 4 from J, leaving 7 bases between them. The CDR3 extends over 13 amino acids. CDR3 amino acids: CASSETSNQPQHF. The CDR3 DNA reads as TGTGCCAGCAGTGAGACATCTAATCAGCCCCAGCATTTT.

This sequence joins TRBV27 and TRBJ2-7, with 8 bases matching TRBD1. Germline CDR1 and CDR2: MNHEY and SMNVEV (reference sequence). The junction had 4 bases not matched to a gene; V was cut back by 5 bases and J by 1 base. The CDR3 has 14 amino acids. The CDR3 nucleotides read TGTGCCAGCAGTCCGGGACAGGAATCCTACGAGCAGTACTTC. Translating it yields CASSPGQESYEQYF.

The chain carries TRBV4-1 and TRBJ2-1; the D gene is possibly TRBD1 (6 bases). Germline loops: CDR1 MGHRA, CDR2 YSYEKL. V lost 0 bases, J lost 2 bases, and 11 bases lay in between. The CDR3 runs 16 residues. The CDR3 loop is CASSQDDRMAYNEQFF. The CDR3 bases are TGCGCCAGCAGCCAAGATGACAGGATGGCCTACAATGAGCAGTTCTTC.

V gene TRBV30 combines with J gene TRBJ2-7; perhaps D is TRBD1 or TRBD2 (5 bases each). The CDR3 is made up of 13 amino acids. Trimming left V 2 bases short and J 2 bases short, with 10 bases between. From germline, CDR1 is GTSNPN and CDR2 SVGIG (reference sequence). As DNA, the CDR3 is TGTGCCTGGAGTAAGGGACGGGCCTACGAGCAGTACTTC. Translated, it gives CAWSKGRAYEQYF.

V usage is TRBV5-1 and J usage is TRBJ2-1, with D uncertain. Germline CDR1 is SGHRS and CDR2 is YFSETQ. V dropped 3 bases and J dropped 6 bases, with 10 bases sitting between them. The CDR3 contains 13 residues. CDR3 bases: TGCGCCAGCAGCTCCATCCCGGGCAATGAGCAGTTCTTC. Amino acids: CASSSIPGNEQFF.

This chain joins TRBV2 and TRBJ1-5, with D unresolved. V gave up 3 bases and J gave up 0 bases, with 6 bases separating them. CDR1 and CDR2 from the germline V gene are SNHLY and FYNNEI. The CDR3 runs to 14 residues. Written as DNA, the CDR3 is TGTGCCAGCAGTGAGGTCCTTAGCAATCAGCCCCAGCATTTT. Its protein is CASSEVLSNQPQHF.